The next 6 T cell receptor beta chains were all read from a single sample in a study of tissue T cells after allogeneic stem cell transplantation. The data were produced by immunoSEQ multiplex PCR, yet TCRdb's version contains in-frame clones alone and is incomplete. The table lists about 2,200 clones, roughly three fifths of them singletons. Time point of the sample: mouse harvest day 7 after allogeneic transplant. The graft held 10^6 splenic CD5+ T cells and 10^7 T-cell-depleted bone marrow cells. Input material: spleen. The origin of the receptors is a female BALB/c mouse given C57BL/6 T cells with graft-versus-host disease after an allogeneic hematopoietic cell transplant.

A word on this clone: Genes and germline are mouse. With the read ending 1 residue before the CDR3 end, the germline J gene is used to fill in that end. This rearrangement joins TRBV12-1 to TRBJ2-7; 8 bases are a match to TRBD2. The CDR3 totals 14 residues. Losses at the gene ends were 0 bases for V and 5 bases for J; bases not matched to a gene: 5. Germline CDR1 and CDR2: SGHSN and HYEKVE. The CDR3 here is CASSLGGARDEQYF. The part of the CDR3 DNA that was read is TGTGCCAGCTCTCTCGGGGGGGCGCGGGATGAACAGTAC.

As concerns this clone: Genes and germline are mouse. With the read ending 1 residue before the CDR3 end, the germline J gene is used to fill in that end. The rearrangement links TRBV14 to TRBJ2-7, with 11 bases lining up with TRBD2. The CDR3 is 13 amino acids. With V trimmed by 5 bases and J by 7 bases, 5 bases remained unmatched. The germline CDR1 and CDR2 sequences are SGHDT and FRDEAV. The sequenced CDR3 bases are TGTGCCAGCAGCACTGGGGGGGCGCGGGAACAGTAC. Its translation is CASSTGGAREQY. The complete CDR3 protein is CASSTGGAREQYF.

To note about this clone: The gene names given are mouse names. The DNA ends 1 residue before the CDR3 does, and the rest of the CDR3 is filled in from the germline J gene. This rearrangement joins TRBV19 to TRBJ1-1; D might be TRBD1 (5 bases). V lost 0 bases and J 0 bases, leaving 6 bases between the germline ends. Germline V gene data show CDR1 as FNHDT and CDR2 as SITEND (reference sequence). The CDR3 is 14 amino acids. CDR3 DNA, as far as it was read: TGTGCCAGCAGTATAGGGGGCGCAAACACAGAAGTCTTC. This sequence encodes CASSIGGANTEVF. The complete CDR3 sequence is CASSIGGANTEVFF.

As to this clone: Gene names are the mouse ones. This chain's CDR3 is CASTGTGENTEVFF. The covered CDR3 bases are TGTGCCAGCACCGGGACAGGGGAGAACACAGAAGTCTTC. This chain links TRBV13-2 with TRBJ1-1; 10 positions agree with TRBD1. The read ends 1 residue shy of where the CDR3 ends; the end is completed using the germline J gene. Losses at the gene ends were 7 bases for V and 0 bases for J; bases not matched to a gene: 3. The CDR3 extends over 14 amino acids. Germline loops: CDR1 NNHNN, CDR2 SYGAGS (reference sequence).

For this clone: The genes and germline here are from mouse. The read falls 1 residue short of the CDR3 end, and the missing part is taken from the germline J gene. This chain uses TRBV3 with TRBJ2-1; a weak D match, TRBD1 (6 bases). The CDR3 extends over 14 amino acids. Germline CDR1 SNHLY, CDR2 FYNGKV (reference sequence). V lost 5 bases and J lost 4, with 12 bases in between. The CDR3 bases that were read are TGTGCCAGCAGCCCACAGGGTGGGTATGCTGAGCAGTTC. This gives the protein CASSPQGGYAEQF. In full, the CDR3 reads CASSPQGGYAEQFF.

Points on this clone: All gene names here are mouse names. The read terminates 1 residue before the CDR3 end, so the remaining end is supplied by the germline J gene. V usage is TRBV5 and J usage is TRBJ1-4; possible D gene TRBD1, 6 bases. The germline V gene has CDR1 LGHNA and CDR2 YNLKQL (reference sequence). The length of the CDR3 is 13 residues. Trimming removed 4 bases at V and 5 bases at J, with 8 bases between. The part of the CDR3 DNA that was read is TGTGCCAGCAGCCCGAGGGGGAACGAAAGATTATTT. Residues: CASSPRGNERLF. The whole CDR3 region reads CASSPRGNERLFF.